This T cell receptor (beta chain) derives from a study of Ad26.COV2.S vaccination and SARS-CoV-2 variants. Study context: Doses of Ad26.COV2.S were injected into muscle once or twice, 56 days apart. Study findings and constraints: Substantial breadth was reported for post-vaccination spike-specific CD8+ and CD4+ T cells. Vaccinees showed greater spike-specific TCR breadth than placebo recipients.

Profiling relied on immunoSEQ multiplex PCR, and the TCRdb table lists in-frame clones only, not all of them. Among about 350,000 clones listed, 86% were seen once. Remarks on this clone: The target antigen is unknown.

As to treatment: 19 received Ad26.COV2.S at low or high dose, single or two shots; roughly 5 received placebo; per-sample allocation not given. Material that was analyzed had been drawn on day 63 after the first vaccine or placebo injection. SARS-CoV-2 spike from the Wuhan strain was encoded by the vaccine, an Ad26 vector. Sample: peripheral blood, taken in a trial of Ad26.COV2.S vaccine versus placebo. This TCR was sampled from a person aged 18-65 years who received the Ad26.COV2.S COVID-19 vaccine or a placebo.

In DNA form, the CDR3 reads TGTGCCAGCAGCCGACGTGGTAGCGGGATTTCCTACAATGAGCAGTTCTTC. Its translation: CASSRRGSGISYNEQFF. The chain has TRBV11-2 and TRBJ2-1, with 8 positions matching TRBD2. After removal of 5 bases from V and 1 base from J, the junction contained 10 bases not matched to a gene. The germline gives CDR1 SGHAT, CDR2 FQNNGV. This CDR3 has 17 amino acids.